Below are 29 T cell receptor beta chains sequenced from a single sample in a study of shared clonotypes between healthy human individuals (dated by TCRdb to 2020 to 2021). The library was produced with the immunoSEQ multiplex PCR assay. The table was pulled from immuneACCESS by TCRdb, which kept in-frame rearrangements only. Such tables lose some clones; where checked, under half of the loss comes from unresolved V genes, and the rest has no known cause. This sample has approximately 110,000 clones in its table, and 55% to 80% of those were observed once. Together, the top ten hold around 23% of the sample. The material sequenced was memory CD8+ T cells sorted from blood. The cell subset or site label on this specimen signifies: CD45RO+ cells pooled with CCR7-negative TemRA cells. Every receptor here comes from a woman younger than 45 in good health.

This clone was detected a few times. This chain joins TRBV19 and TRBJ2-3; a weak D match, TRBD1 (6 bases). V was cut by 6 bases and J by 3 bases, with 13 bases left in between. The CDR3 spans 14 residues. The germline gives CDR1 LNHDA, CDR2 SQIVND (reference sequence). This chain's CDR3 is CASRNRAVTDTQYF. The DNA for the CDR3 is TGTGCCAGTAGAAACAGGGCAGTAACAGATACGCAGTATTTT.

The chain joins TRBV19 to TRBJ1-5; tentatively, D is TRBD1 (6 bases). Trimming took off 4 bases at V and 8 bases at J, with 15 bases between the two ends. The germline gives CDR1 LNHDA, CDR2 SQIVND (reference sequence). CDR3 length: 14 amino acids. CDR3 amino acids: CASSRGGHQEPQHF. The CDR3 DNA reads TGTGCCAGTAGTAGGGGGGGACACCAGGAGCCCCAGCATTTT.

This chain uses TRBV15 with TRBJ2-3; D ambiguous. CDR3 size: 15 residues. Germline values: CDR1 LNHNV, CDR2 YYDKDF (reference sequence). V lost 1 base to trimming and J lost 1 base, with 9 bases between them. The CDR3 is CATSRALWGTDTQYF. CDR3 DNA: TGTGCCACCAGCAGAGCGTTGTGGGGCACAGATACGCAGTATTTT. The whole variable domain, filled in from reference TRBV15 and TRBJ2-3, reads DAMVIQNPRYQVTQFGKPVTLSCSQTLNHNVMYWYQQKSSQAPKLLFHYYDKDFNNEADTPDNFQSRRPNTSFCFLDIRSPGLGDTAMYLCATSRALWGTDTQYFGPGTRLTVL.

The rearrangement joins TRBV27 to TRBJ2-1; weak D call: TRBD2 (6 bases). The CDR3 has 16 amino acids. CDR1 and CDR2 from the germline V gene are MNHEY and SMNVEV (reference sequence). Trimming took 4 bases from V and 0 from J, leaving 13 bases between them. The CDR3 coding sequence is TGTGCCAGCAGTTCCTTAGCGGTTAGCTCCTACAATGAGCAGTTCTTC. It is translated as CASSSLAVSSYNEQFF.

The chain is built from TRBV14 and TRBJ1-2, with D uncertain. This CDR3 region has 16 residues. V lost 4 bases and J lost 6, with 21 bases in between. Germline values: CDR1 SGHDN, CDR2 FVKESK. The CDR3 coding sequence is TGTGCCAGCAGCCTGCCGGGCCGGTTGTTTGCTAATGGCTACACCTTC. Protein: CASSLPGRLFANGYTF.

The J gene is TRBJ2-6, the V gene TRBV7-6, with D possibly being TRBD1 (6 bases). Germline V gene sequence: CDR1 SGHVS, CDR2 FNYEAQ. Trimming took 5 bases from V and 11 from J, leaving 10 bases between them. CDR3 length equals 12 residues. The CDR3 protein is CASSTTGHVLTF. The CDR3 DNA is TGTGCCAGCAGCACCACAGGGCACGTCCTGACTTTC. The complete variable domain, with remaining parts taken from reference TRBV7-6 and TRBJ2-6, reads GAGVSQSPRYKVTKRGQDVALRCDPISGHVSLYWYRQALGQGPEFLTYFNYEAQQDKSGLPNDRFSAERPEGSISTLTIQRTEQRDSAMYRCASSTTGHVLTFGAGSRLTVL.

This clone is deemed medium-sized. The chain links TRBV4-2 to TRBJ2-1, with D possibly matching TRBD2 (5 bases). The ends were cut back, 0 bases at V and 3 bases at J, with 9 bases in the middle. Germline CDR1 reads LGHNA; CDR2 reads YNFKEQ. This CDR3 contains 15 residues. The DNA for the CDR3 is TGTGCCAGCAGCCAAGAGGAGGCTAGCTACAATGAGCAGTTCTTC. This gives the protein CASSQEEASYNEQFF.

The chain is built from TRBV9 and TRBJ1-4; D unresolved. Germline CDR1 reads SGDLS; CDR2 reads YYNGEE. The CDR3 is 14 residues long. V was shortened by 2 bases and J by 6 bases, with 11 bases between the two germline ends. CDR3 DNA sequence: TGTGCCAGCAGCGTCTTCAACGATGATGAAAAACTGTTTTTT. It specifies CASSVFNDDEKLFF.

The chain links TRBV5-6 to TRBJ2-7; D possibly uses TRBD1 or TRBD2 (5 bases each). The V gene lost 2 bases and the J gene lost 0 bases, with 15 bases spanning the gap. Per germline, CDR1 SGHDT and CDR2 YYEEEE. The CDR3 contains 16 residues. CDR3 nucleotide sequence: TGTGCCAGCAGCTTTATGTGGGACGACAACTCCTACGAGCAGTACTTC. Its protein product is CASSFMWDDNSYEQYF. The full variable domain, completed using reference TRBV5-6 and TRBJ2-7, is DAGVTQSPTHLIKTRGQQVTLRCSPKSGHDTVSWYQQALGQGPQFIFQYYEEEERQRGNFPDRFSGHQFPNYSSELNVNALLLGDSALYLCASSFMWDDNSYEQYFGPGTRLTVT.

The rearrangement uses TRBV20-1 and TRBJ1-2, with D possibly matching TRBD1 (5 bases). V was shortened by 5 bases and J by 7 bases, with 11 bases between the two germline ends. CDR1 is DFQATT and CDR2 is SNEGSKA in the germline V gene (reference sequence). There are 11 residues in the CDR3. This CDR3 reads CSAGRGPGYTF. In nucleotides, the CDR3 is TGCAGTGCTGGCCGGGGCCCTGGCTACACCTTC.

This chain uses TRBV6-5 with TRBJ1-1, with 7 nucleotides matching TRBD1. The CDR3 is made up of 12 amino acids. Germline CDR1 MNHEY, CDR2 SVGAGI. With V trimmed by 4 bases and J by 8 bases, 4 bases remained unmatched. DNA of the CDR3: TGTGCCAGCAGTTCCAGACAGGGCGAAGCTTTCTTT. It yields the protein CASSSRQGEAFF.

The chain links TRBV2 to TRBJ2-7, with a tentative D call TRBD1 (6 bases). CDR1 is SNHLY, CDR2 FYNNEI, per germline. The V gene lost 8 bases and the J gene lost 3 bases, with 14 bases spanning the gap. The CDR3 totals 13 residues. CDR3 in amino acids: CASYRQENYEQYF. CDR3 sequence (DNA): TGTGCCAGCTATCGACAGGAGAACTACGAGCAGTACTTC.

The V call is TRBV29-1, the J call TRBJ1-5; 8 bases align to TRBD1. The CDR3 sequence is 14 residues long. The V and J ends lost 4 bases and 6 bases, in that order; junction bases with no gene match: 8. Germline values: CDR1 SQVTM, CDR2 ANQGSEA. The CDR3 spells CSVALAGGSQPQHF. Written as DNA, the CDR3 is TGCAGCGTTGCTCTGGCAGGGGGCTCTCAGCCCCAGCATTTT.

The table lists this clone with a count of one. The CDR3 region has the DNA TGTGCCAGTAAGGGACAGGAGAACACTGAAGCTTTCTTT. Translation gives CASKGQENTEAFF. The genes are TRBV19 and TRBJ1-1; 8 bases are shared with TRBD1. The CDR3 consists of 13 residues. V was clipped by 7 bases and J by 1 base; unmatched bases: 2. Germline loops: CDR1 LNHDA, CDR2 SQIVND (reference sequence).

The chain combines TRBV6-1 with TRBJ1-3, with no clear D. The CDR3 is 15 amino acids. The V end lost 1 base, the J end lost 0 bases, and 7 bases lay between the germline ends. In germline, CDR1 is MNHNS, CDR2 SASEGT. The chain's CDR3 is CASSEGPLSGNTIYF. The CDR3 nucleotides read TGTGCCAGCAGTGAAGGCCCTCTCTCTGGAAACACCATATATTTT.

The gene calls are TRBV7-9 and TRBJ2-1, with 8 bases matching TRBD1. Trimming took 7 bases from V and 6 from J; bases not matched to a gene: 11. Germline CDR1 SEHNR, CDR2 FQNEAQ (reference sequence). The CDR3 runs to 15 residues. The CDR3 sequence: CASTHGTGLSNEQFF. The CDR3 DNA reads TGTGCCAGCACCCACGGGACAGGATTGAGCAATGAGCAGTTCTTC.

The chain employs TRBV2 and TRBJ2-5; D not certain. The germline V gene has CDR1 SNHLY and CDR2 FYNNEI. Trimming left V 8 bases short and J 0 bases short, with 7 bases between. The CDR3 contains 12 residues. The CDR3, as DNA: TGTGCCAGCTTTAGATACCAAGAGACCCAGTACTTC. It specifies CASFRYQETQYF. The full variable domain, with the rest looked up from reference TRBV2 and TRBJ2-5, is EPEVTQTPSHQVTQMGQEVILRCVPISNHLYFYWYRQILGQKVEFLVSFYNNEISEKSEIFDDQFSVERPDGSNFTLKIRSTKLEDSAMYFCASFRYQETQYFGPGTRLLVL.

This sequence joins TRBV6-5 and TRBJ2-7, with D maybe TRBD1 (5 bases). The germline V and J ends were trimmed by 4 bases and 0 bases, with 13 bases remaining between them. The CDR3 has 15 amino acids. The germline gives CDR1 MNHEY, CDR2 SVGAGI. CDR3 sequence: CASSSTSTVSYEQYF. The CDR3 coding sequence is TGTGCCAGCAGTTCAACCTCGACAGTCTCCTACGAGCAGTACTTC.

The CDR3, as DNA: TGCGCCAGCAGCCTTATAGGGACAGGGAACTACGAGCAGTACTTC. Amino acid sequence: CASSLIGTGNYEQYF. This sequence joins TRBV4-1 and TRBJ2-5; 9 bases match TRBD1. The tail of the sequence fits TRBJ2-7 better, so the J call may be wrong. Germline V lookup: CDR1 MGHRA, CDR2 YSYEKL. This CDR3 region has 15 residues.

The sample holds a few counts of this clone. This chain connects TRBV2 to TRBJ2-7, with D hard to call. Trimming cost V 3 bases and J 3 bases, with 15 bases left between them. Germline V gene sequence: CDR1 SNHLY, CDR2 FYNNEI. This CDR3 region has 15 residues. DNA for the CDR3: TGTGCCAGCAGTGAGGCGGTCACTTTCCTCTACGAGCAGTACTTC. Protein sequence: CASSEAVTFLYEQYF.

This clone was seen only a few times. This chain uses TRBV2 with TRBJ2-2, with TRBD2 as a possible D gene (5 bases). V gave up 7 bases and J gave up 6 bases, with 21 bases separating them. Germline V gene data show CDR1 as SNHLY and CDR2 as FYNNEI. CDR3 length: 16 amino acids. Here the CDR3 DNA reads TGTGCCAGCACTTCCGGGATCTCAAGAAGCGCCGGGGAGCTGTTTTTT. It specifies CASTSGISRSAGELFF.

In this sample, this clone turned up many times. The V and J genes are TRBV6-6 and TRBJ2-2; D gene uncertain. CDR1 and CDR2 (germline): MNHNY, SVGAGI (reference sequence). The V gene lost 4 bases and the J gene lost 1 base, with 10 bases spanning the gap. This CDR3 comprises 15 residues. Written as DNA, the CDR3 is TGTGCCAGCAGTTTAAGGAGCGAGAACACCGGGGAGCTGTTTTTT. Protein: CASSLRSENTGELFF.

The V gene is TRBV2, the J gene TRBJ1-5; D is undetermined. Germline V gene sequence: CDR1 SNHLY, CDR2 FYNNEI. V dropped 4 bases and J dropped 0 bases, with 19 bases sitting between them. The length of the CDR3 is 18 residues. The CDR3 is CASSVDGAQPYSNQPQHF. The CDR3 DNA reads TGTGCCAGCAGTGTTGATGGAGCCCAACCCTATAGCAATCAGCCCCAGCATTTT.

The chain employs TRBV7-9 and TRBJ1-2; D is possibly TRBD1 (6 bases). Trimming shortened V by 2 bases and J by 8 bases, and 18 bases separated the two germline ends. Germline assignment: CDR1 SEHNR and CDR2 FQNEAQ (reference sequence). The length of the CDR3 is 15 residues. As DNA, the CDR3 is TGTGCCAGCAGCTTACTCACAGGGTCAGTGGGCGGCTACACCTTC. Translated: CASSLLTGSVGGYTF.

This clone appeared once. The rearrangement links TRBV30 to TRBJ1-1; unclear D gene. V dropped 4 bases and J dropped 2 bases, with 11 bases sitting between them. The CDR3 is 13 amino acids. From germline, CDR1 is GTSNPN and CDR2 SVGIG (reference sequence). The CDR3 DNA is TGTGCCTGGACTGACATGGTTAACACTGAAGCTTTCTTT. Its protein is CAWTDMVNTEAFF. Variable domain in full (rest from reference TRBV30 and TRBJ1-1): SQTIHQWPATLVQPVGSPLSLECTVEGTSNPNLYWYRQAAGRGLQLLFYSVGIGQISSEVPQNLSASRPQDRQFILSSKKLLLSDSGFYLCAWTDMVNTEAFFGQGTRLTVV.

In this sample, this clone turned up many times. The chain links TRBV29-1 to TRBJ1-2, with a possible D match to TRBD1 (5 bases). The length of the CDR3 is 12 residues. The V end was cut by 7 bases, the J end by 8 bases, with 17 bases between. Per germline, CDR1 SQVTM and CDR2 ANQGSEA. The CDR3 loop reads CSALDPWDGYTF. The CDR3 DNA reads as TGCAGCGCCCTGGACCCTTGGGACGGCTACACCTTC. The variable domain in full, with the rest retrieved from reference TRBV29-1 and TRBJ1-2, is SAVISQKPSRDICQRGTSLTIQCQVDSQVTMMFWYRQQPGQSLTLIATANQGSEATYESGFVIDKFPISRPNLTFSTLTVSNMSPEDSSIYLCSALDPWDGYTFGSGTRLTVV.

The chain carries TRBV11-2 and TRBJ1-1; 7 bases fit TRBD1. This CDR3 has 17 residues. Germline assignment: CDR1 SGHAT and CDR2 FQNNGV. Germline trimming cut 7 bases from V and 3 bases from J; bases unmatched to any gene: 17. The CDR3 protein is CASTPRGSGGAYTEAFF. The CDR3 DNA is TGTGCCAGCACCCCCAGGGGCTCAGGGGGGGCGTACACTGAAGCTTTCTTT. Based on the CDR3 plus reference TRBV11-2 and TRBJ1-1, the full variable domain is EAGVAQSPRYKIIEKRQSVAFWCNPISGHATLYWYQQILGQGPKLLIQFQNNGVVDDSQLPKDRFSAERLKGVDSTLKIQPAKLEDSAVYLCASTPRGSGGAYTEAFFGQGTRLTVV.

The genes are TRBV7-6 and TRBJ2-7; D unclear. There are 15 residues in the CDR3. V gave up 1 base and J gave up 0 bases, with 10 bases separating them. From germline, CDR1 is SGHVS and CDR2 FNYEAQ. As DNA, the CDR3 is TGTGCCAGCAGCTTAGAGGGCGGTCTCTCCTACGAGCAGTACTTC. Translation gives CASSLEGGLSYEQYF.

The genes are TRBV28 and TRBJ1-2, with 10 bases fitting TRBD1. Unmatched junction bases numbered 8, after V lost 5 bases and J lost 8 bases. CDR1 is MDHEN and CDR2 is SYDVKM in the germline V gene. The CDR3 extends over 14 amino acids. CDR3 protein: CASSARDRGSGYTF. In DNA form, the CDR3 reads TGTGCCAGCAGTGCCCGGGACAGGGGATCCGGCTACACCTTC.